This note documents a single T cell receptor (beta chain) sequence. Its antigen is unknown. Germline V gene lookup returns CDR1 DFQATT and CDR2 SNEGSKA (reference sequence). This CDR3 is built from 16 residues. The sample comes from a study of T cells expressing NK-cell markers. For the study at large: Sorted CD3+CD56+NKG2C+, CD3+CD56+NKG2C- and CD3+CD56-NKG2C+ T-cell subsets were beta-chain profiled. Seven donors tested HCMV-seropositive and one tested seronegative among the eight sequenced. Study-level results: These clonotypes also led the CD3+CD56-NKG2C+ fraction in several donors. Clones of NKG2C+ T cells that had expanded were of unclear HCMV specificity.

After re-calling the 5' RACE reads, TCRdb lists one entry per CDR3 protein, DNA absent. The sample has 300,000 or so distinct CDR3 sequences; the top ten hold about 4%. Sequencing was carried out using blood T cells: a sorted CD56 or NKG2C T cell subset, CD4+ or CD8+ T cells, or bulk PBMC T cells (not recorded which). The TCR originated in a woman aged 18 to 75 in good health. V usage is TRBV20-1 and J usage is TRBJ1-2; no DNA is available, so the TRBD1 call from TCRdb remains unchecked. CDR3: CSAKPGYGQGDYGYTF.